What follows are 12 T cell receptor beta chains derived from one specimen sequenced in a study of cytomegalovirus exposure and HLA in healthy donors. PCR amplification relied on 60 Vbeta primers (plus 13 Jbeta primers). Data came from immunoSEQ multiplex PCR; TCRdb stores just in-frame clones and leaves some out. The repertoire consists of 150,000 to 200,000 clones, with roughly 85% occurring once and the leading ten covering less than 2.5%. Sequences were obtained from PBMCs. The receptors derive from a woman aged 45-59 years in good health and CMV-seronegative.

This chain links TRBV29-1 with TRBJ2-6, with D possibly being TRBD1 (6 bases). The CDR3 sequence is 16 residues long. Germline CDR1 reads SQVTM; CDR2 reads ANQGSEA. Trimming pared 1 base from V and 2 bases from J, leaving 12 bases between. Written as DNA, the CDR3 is TGCAGCGTTGAAGTTTTGTCAGGGGCTGGGGCCAACGTCCTGACTTTC. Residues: CSVEVLSGAGANVLTF.

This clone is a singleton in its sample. The CDR3 DNA reads as TGCGCCAGCAGGTCGGGGGAACGGGGGATTCGCACCTACGAGCAGTACTTC. This encodes CASRSGERGIRTYEQYF. The chain joins TRBV5-1 to TRBJ2-7; D is perhaps TRBD2 (6 bases). The CDR3 loop spans 17 amino acids. Germline loops: CDR1 SGHRS, CDR2 YFSETQ. The V gene lost 5 bases and the J gene lost 2 bases, with 23 bases spanning the gap.

In DNA, the CDR3 is TGTGCCAGCGCAGGGTATAGCAATCAGCCCCAGCATTTT. Translation: CASAGYSNQPQHF. The chain couples TRBV7-9 to TRBJ1-5; maybe TRBD1 (5 bases). Germline V lookup: CDR1 SEHNR, CDR2 FQNEAQ (reference sequence). The CDR3 loop spans 13 amino acids. The ends were cut back, 8 bases at V and 0 bases at J, with 8 bases in the middle.

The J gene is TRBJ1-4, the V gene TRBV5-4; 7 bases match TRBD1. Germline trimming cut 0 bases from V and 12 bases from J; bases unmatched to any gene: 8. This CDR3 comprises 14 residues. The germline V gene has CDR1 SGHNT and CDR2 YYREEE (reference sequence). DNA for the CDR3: TGTGCCAGCAGCTTGGCCGGACAGGCCCGAGAACTGTTTTTT. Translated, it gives CASSLAGQARELFF.

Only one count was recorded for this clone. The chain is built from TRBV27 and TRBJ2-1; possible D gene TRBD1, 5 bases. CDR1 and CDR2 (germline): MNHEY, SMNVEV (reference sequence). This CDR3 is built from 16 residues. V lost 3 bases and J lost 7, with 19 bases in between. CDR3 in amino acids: CASSLTGGTKGNEQFF. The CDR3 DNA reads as TGTGCCAGCAGTTTGACGGGCGGAACAAAGGGGAATGAGCAGTTCTTC.

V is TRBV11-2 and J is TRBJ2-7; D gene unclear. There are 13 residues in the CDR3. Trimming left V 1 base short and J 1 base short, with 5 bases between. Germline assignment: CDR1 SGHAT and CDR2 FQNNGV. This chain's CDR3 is CASSLARSYEQYF. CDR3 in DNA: TGTGCCAGCAGCTTAGCCCGGTCCTACGAGCAGTACTTC. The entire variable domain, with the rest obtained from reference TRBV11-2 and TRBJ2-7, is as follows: EAGVAQSPRYKIIEKRQSVAFWCNPISGHATLYWYQQILGQGPKLLIQFQNNGVVDDSQLPKDRFSAERLKGVDSTLKIQPAKLEDSAVYLCASSLARSYEQYFGPGTRLTVT.

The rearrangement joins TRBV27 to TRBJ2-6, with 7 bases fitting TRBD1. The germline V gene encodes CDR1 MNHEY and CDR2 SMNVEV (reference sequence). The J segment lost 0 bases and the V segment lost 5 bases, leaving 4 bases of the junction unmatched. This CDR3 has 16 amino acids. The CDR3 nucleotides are TGTGCCAGCAGTGGACAGGTCCTCTCTGGGGCCAACGTCCTGACTTTC. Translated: CASSGQVLSGANVLTF.

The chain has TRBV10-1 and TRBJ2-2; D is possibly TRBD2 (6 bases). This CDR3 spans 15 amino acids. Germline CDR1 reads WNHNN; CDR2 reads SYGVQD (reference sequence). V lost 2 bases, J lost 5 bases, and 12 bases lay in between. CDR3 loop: CASSEGGSGTGELFF. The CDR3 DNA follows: TGCGCCAGCAGTGAGGGGGGGTCGGGGACCGGGGAGCTGTTTTTT.

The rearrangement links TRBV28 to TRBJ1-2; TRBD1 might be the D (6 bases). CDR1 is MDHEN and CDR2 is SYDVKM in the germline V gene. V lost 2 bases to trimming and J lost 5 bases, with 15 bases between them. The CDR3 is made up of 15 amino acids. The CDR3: CASSLARGGPYGYTF. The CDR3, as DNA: TGTGCCAGCAGTTTAGCAAGGGGGGGGCCTTATGGCTACACCTTC.

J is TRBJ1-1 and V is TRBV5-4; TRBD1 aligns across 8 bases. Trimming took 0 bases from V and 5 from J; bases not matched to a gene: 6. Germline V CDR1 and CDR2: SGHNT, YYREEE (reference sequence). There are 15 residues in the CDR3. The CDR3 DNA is TGTGCCAGCAGCTTGGGGGGTCAGGGGGCAACTGAAGCTTTCTTT. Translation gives CASSLGGQGATEAFF.

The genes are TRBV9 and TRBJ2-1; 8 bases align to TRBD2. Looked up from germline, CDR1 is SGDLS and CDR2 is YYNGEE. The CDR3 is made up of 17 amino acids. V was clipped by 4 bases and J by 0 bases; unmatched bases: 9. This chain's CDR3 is CASSTRLAQSSYNEQFF. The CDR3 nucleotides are TGTGCCAGCAGCACCCGACTAGCGCAGAGCTCCTACAATGAGCAGTTCTTC.

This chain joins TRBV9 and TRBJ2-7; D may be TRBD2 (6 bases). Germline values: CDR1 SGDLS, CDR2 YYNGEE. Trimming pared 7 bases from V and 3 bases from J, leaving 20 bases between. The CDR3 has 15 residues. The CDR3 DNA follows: TGTGCCAGCTGGAGTGGACCGGACTACAACTACGAGCAGTACTTC. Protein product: CASWSGPDYNYEQYF. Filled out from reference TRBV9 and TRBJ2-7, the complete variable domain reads DSGVTQTPKHLITATGQRVTLRCSPRSGDLSVYWYQQSLDQGLQFLIQYYNGEERAKGNILERFSAQQFPDLHSELNLSSLELGDSALYFCASWSGPDYNYEQYFGPGTRLTVT.